This T cell receptor beta chain was recorded in a study of T cells in Graves' hyperthyroidism and ophthalmopathy. Whole-study findings and limits: Through a model of 13 V-J features, ophthalmopathy was separated from stable hyperthyroidism. Blood also held most thyroid clonotypes expanded beyond 0.001.

In its sample, this clonotype was seen many times. What it binds is unknown. Amplified regions were TCR beta CDR3 sequences from RNA transcripts. The TCR CDR3 was amplified in a first-round RT-PCR using the HTBI primer set. One entry per CDR3 protein results from TCRdb running MiXCR on the multiplex PCR reads. The sample holds about 560,000 distinct CDR3 sequences, around 15% seen once. This CDR3 is built from 15 residues. Trimming removed 5 bases from V and 9 bases from J, with 23 bases in between. Recently diagnosed hyperthyroidism of less than 2 months' duration affected patients aged 18 to 65. The chain joins TRBV12-3 or TRBV12-4 to TRBJ2-7; no firm D call. Material for sequencing was blood. The TCR comes from a woman younger than 30 with Graves' hyperthyroidism. The CDR3 nucleotides are TGTGCCAGCAGTCCAGCCCAAGGGTTACGAGTTGGGCAGTACTTC. Translation: CASSPAQGLRVGQYF.